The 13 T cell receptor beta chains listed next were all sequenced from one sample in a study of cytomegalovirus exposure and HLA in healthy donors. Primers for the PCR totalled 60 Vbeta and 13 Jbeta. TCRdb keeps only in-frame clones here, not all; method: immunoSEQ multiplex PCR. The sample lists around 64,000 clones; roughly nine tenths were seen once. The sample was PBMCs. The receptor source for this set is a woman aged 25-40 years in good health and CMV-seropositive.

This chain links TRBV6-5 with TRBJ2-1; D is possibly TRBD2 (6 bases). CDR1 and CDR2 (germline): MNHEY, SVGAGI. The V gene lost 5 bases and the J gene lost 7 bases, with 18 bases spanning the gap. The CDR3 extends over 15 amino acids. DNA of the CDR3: TGTGCCAGCAGTAACCAGCGGGCTAAGGGGAATGAGCAGTTCTTC. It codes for CASSNQRAKGNEQFF.

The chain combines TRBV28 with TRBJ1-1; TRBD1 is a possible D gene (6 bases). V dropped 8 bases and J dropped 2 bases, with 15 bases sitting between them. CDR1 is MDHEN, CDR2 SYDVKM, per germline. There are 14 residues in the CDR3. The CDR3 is CASFTTGSNTEAFF. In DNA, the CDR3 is TGTGCCAGCTTTACAACAGGGAGTAACACTGAAGCTTTCTTT. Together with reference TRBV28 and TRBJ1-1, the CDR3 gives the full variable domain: DVKVTQSSRYLVKRTGEKVFLECVQDMDHENMFWYRQDPGLGLRLIYFSYDVKMKEKGDIPEGYSVSREKKERFSLILESASTNQTSMYLCASFTTGSNTEAFFGQGTRLTVV.

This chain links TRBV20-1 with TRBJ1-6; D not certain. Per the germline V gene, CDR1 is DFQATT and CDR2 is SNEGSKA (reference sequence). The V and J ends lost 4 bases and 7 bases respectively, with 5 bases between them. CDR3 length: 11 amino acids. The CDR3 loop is CSAIKNSPLHF. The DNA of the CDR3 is TGCAGTGCTATCAAAAATTCACCCCTCCACTTT.

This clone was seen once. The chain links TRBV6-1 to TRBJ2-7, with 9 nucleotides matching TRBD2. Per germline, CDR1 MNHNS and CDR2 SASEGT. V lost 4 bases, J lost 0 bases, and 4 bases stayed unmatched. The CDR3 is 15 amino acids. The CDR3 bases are TGTGCCAGCAGTGGCCGACTAGCGGACTCCTACGAGCAGTACTTC. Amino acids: CASSGRLADSYEQYF.

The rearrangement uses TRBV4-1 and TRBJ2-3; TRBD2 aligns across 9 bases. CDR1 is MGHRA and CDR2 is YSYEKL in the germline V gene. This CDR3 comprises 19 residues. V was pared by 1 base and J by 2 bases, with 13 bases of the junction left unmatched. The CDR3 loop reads CASSQVTLGLAGPTDTQYF. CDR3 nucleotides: TGCGCCAGCAGCCAAGTCACATTGGGGCTAGCGGGACCCACAGATACGCAGTATTTT.

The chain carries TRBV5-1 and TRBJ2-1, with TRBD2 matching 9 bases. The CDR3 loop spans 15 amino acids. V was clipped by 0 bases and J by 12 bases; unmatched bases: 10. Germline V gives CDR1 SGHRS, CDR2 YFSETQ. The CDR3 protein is CASSLVTSGSISQFF. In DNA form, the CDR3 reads TGCGCCAGCAGCTTGGTAACTAGCGGGTCGATATCGCAGTTCTTC.

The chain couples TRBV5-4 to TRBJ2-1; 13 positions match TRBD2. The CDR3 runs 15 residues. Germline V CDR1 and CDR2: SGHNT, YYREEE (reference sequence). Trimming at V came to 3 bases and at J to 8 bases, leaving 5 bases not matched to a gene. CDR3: CASSYWTSGSYEQFF. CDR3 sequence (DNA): TGTGCCAGCAGCTACTGGACTAGCGGGAGTTATGAGCAGTTCTTC.

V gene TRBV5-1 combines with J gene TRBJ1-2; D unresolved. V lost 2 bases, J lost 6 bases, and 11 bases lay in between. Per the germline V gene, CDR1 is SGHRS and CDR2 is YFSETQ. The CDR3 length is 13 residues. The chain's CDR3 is CASSFSGTDGYTF. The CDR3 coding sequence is TGCGCCAGCAGCTTCTCGGGAACTGATGGCTACACCTTC.

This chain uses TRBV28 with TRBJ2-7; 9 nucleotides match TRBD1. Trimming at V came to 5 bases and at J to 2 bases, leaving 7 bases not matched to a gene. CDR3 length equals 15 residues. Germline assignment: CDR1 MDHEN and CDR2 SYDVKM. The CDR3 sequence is CASSTGQGPAYEQYF. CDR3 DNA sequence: TGTGCCAGCAGTACCGGACAGGGGCCCGCCTACGAGCAGTACTTC. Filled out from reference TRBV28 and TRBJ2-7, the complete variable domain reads DVKVTQSSRYLVKRTGEKVFLECVQDMDHENMFWYRQDPGLGLRLIYFSYDVKMKEKGDIPEGYSVSREKKERFSLILESASTNQTSMYLCASSTGQGPAYEQYFGPGTRLTVT.

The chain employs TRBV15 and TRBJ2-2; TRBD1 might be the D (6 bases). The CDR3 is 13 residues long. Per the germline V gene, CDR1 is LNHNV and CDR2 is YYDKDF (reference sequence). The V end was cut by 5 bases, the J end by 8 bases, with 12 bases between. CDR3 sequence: CATSGTRGGELFF. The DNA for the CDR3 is TGTGCCACCAGCGGTACTAGGGGGGGGGAGCTGTTTTTT.

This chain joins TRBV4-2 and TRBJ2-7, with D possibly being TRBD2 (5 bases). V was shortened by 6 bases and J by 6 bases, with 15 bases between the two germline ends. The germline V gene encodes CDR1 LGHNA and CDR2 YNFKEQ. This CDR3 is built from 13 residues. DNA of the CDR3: TGTGCCAGCAGAGAGCCCCCGGGGTCCGAGCAGTACTTC. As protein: CASREPPGSEQYF.

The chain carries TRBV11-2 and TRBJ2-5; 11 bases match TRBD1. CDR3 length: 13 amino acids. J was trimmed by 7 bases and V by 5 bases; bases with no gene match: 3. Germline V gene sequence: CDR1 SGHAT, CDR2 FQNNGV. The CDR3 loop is CASSGTGGVTQYF. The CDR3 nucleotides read TGTGCCAGCAGCGGGACAGGGGGAGTGACCCAGTACTTC.

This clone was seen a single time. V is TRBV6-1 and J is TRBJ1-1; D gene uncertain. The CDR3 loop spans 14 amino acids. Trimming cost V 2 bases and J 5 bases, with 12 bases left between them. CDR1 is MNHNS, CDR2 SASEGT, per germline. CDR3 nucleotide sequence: TGTGCCAGCAGTGAATACGGATCGGGGACTGAAGCTTTCTTT. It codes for CASSEYGSGTEAFF.